This T cell receptor beta chain originates from a study of graft-versus-host responses after intestinal transplantation. Looking at the study overall: Following induction with anti-thymocyte globulin, all recipients were given tacrolimus and steroids for about three years. Study-level results: Detection of GvH clones occurred in recipient marrow, and some had their first appearance in ileum or blood.

This table comes from immunoSEQ multiplex PCR, and its TCRdb copy is limited to in-frame clones, with some not included. The sample consists of almost 55,000 clones, about 89% of them appearing once. The table lists this clone with a count of one. Its cognate antigen is unknown. The specimen was PBMCs, collected roughly 95 weeks after intestinal transplant. The sequence came from a human patient who received an intestinal transplant, so some T cells may come from the graft donor.

CDR3 residues: CASSYGERVQSEKLFF. In DNA form, the CDR3 reads TGTGCCAGCAGTTACGGCGAAAGGGTGCAGAGCGAAAAACTGTTTTTT. V gene TRBV6-6 combines with J gene TRBJ1-4, with D unresolved. V was trimmed by 2 bases and J by 8 bases, leaving 18 bases between them. This CDR3 region has 16 residues. The germline V gene has CDR1 MNHNY and CDR2 SVGAGI (reference sequence).